These T cell receptor beta chains were read from a single sample in a study of T cell responses to AZD1222 COVID-19 vaccine. The protocol was immunoSEQ multiplex PCR, while the TCRdb copy is restricted to in-frame clones and leaves out a portion. The data show approximately 110,000 clones, around 90% seen once. The sample consisted of peripheral blood, taken on day 0 of AZD1222 vaccination. The receptors derive from an adult in good health. The CDR3 runs from the conserved cysteine through the conserved F or W. D genes are given only for firm matches. Only part of the rows carry a size: once, few, many, or a class if the clone is expanded.

d_call j_call v_call clone_size cdr3_nt cdr3_aa
NA TRBJ1-1 TRBV27 NA TGTGCCAGCAGCCTCCTTGCCGGGGGCCCCGGCACTGAAGCTTTCTTT CASSLLAGGPGTEAFF
NA TRBJ1-6 TRBV5-6 NA TGTGCCAGCAGTTCCGGGAGGGTAAATTCACCCCTCCACTTT CASSSGRVNSPLHF
NA TRBJ2-1 TRBV5-1 few TGCGCCAGCAGCCGAACTTGGGATGAGCAGTTCTTC CASSRTWDEQFF
TRBD1 TRBJ1-6 TRBV2 NA TGTGCCAGCCAGGGACAGGGGGATAATTCACCCCTCCACTTT CASQGQGDNSPLHF
TRBD1 TRBJ2-7 TRBV10-2 once TGCGCCAGCAGTGAGAGGTTGTGGGACAGGTCCTACGAGCAGTACTTC CASSERLWDRSYEQYF
NA TRBJ1-1 TRBV29-1 NA TGCAGCGTTGTCAGAAGGAGGACTGAAGCTTTCTTT CSVVRRRTEAFF
NA TRBJ2-3 TRBV30 once TGTGCCTGGAAGCAGGGAGTCAACACAGATACGCAGTATTTT CAWKQGVNTDTQYF
NA TRBJ2-2 TRBV5-1 once TGCGCCAGCAGCTTGGCCATAGGGGCTAACACCGGGGAGCTGTTTTTT CASSLAIGANTGELFF
TRBD1 TRBJ2-7 TRBV20-1 NA TGCAGTGCTAGTCCGAGTGGGACCGGGACAGGTCTCTACGAGCAGTACTTC CSASPSGTGTGLYEQYF
NA TRBJ2-3 TRBV24-1 NA TGTGCCACCAGTGATTTATCGGACGGATTCGGCGATACGCAGTATTTT CATSDLSDGFGDTQYF
NA TRBJ1-2 TRBV6-6 large TGTGCCAGCAGATCGAAAGGTGATCCTGGTGGCTACACCTTC CASRSKGDPGGYTF
NA TRBJ2-7 TRBV3-1/TRBV3-2 NA TGTGCCAGCAGCCTCGAAGGTCGTGGGGAGCAGTACTTC CASSLEGRGEQYF
NA TRBJ2-5 TRBV7-3 NA TGTGCCAGCAGCTTAAGCGGCGAGACCCAGTACTTC CASSLSGETQYF
NA TRBJ2-1 TRBV2 NA TGTGCCAGCAGGGACCCCGAAGACGAAGACAATGAGCAGTTCTTC CASRDPEDEDNEQFF
NA TRBJ1-6 TRBV6-4 NA TGTGCCAGCAGTGCCCCTTCACCCCTCCACTTT CASSAPSPLHF
NA TRBJ1-1 TRBV7-9 NA TGTGCCAGCAGCTTAGAGGAAGCTTTCTTT CASSLEEAFF
NA TRBJ1-1 TRBV29-1 NA TGCAGCGTTGAGGGGACTATGAACACTGAAGCTTTCTTT CSVEGTMNTEAFF
TRBD1 TRBJ1-1 TRBV25-1 NA TGTGCCAGCAGTGAATATGGGACAGGGTTAACTGAAGCTTTCTTT CASSEYGTGLTEAFF
TRBD1 TRBJ1-5 TRBV10-3 NA TGTGCCATCAGTGAGTCGGGGAGTCCTATCGGGACAGGTCCACGGAGCAATCAGCCCCAGCATTTT CAISESGSPIGTGPRSNQPQHF
TRBD1 TRBJ1-1 TRBV27 large TGTGCCAGCAACCCAGGGGGCATGAACACTGAAGCTTTCTTT CASNPGGMNTEAFF
TRBD1 TRBJ1-1 TRBV7-2 NA TGTGCCAGCAGTAGGCACCCGGGACAGGGACCGAACACTGAAGCTTTCTTT CASSRHPGQGPNTEAFF
NA TRBJ1-2 TRBV5-1 NA TGCGCCAGCAGCCTCCGACAGGAGGGAGCTGGCTACACCTTC CASSLRQEGAGYTF
TRBD2 TRBJ2-5 TRBV24-1 NA TGTGCCACCAGTGATAACGGGGGGGGCCCAGAGACCCAGTACTTC CATSDNGGGPETQYF
TRBD1 TRBJ1-1 TRBV19 NA TGTGCCAGTAGTACCCGACAGGGCACTGAAGCTTTCTTT CASSTRQGTEAFF
NA TRBJ1-1 TRBV5-6 NA TGTGCCAGCAGCCCGGGCCTAAACACTGAAGCTTTCTTT CASSPGLNTEAFF
NA TRBJ2-3 TRBV4-1 few TGCGCCAGCAGCTCCATCGGAGGGTTCAGCACAGATACGCAGTATTTT CASSSIGGFSTDTQYF
TRBD1 TRBJ1-2 TRBV9 NA TGTGCCAGCAGCGTAGCTAGGAGGGGGCTCGATTGGTCGGATCCCTATGGCTACACCTTC CASSVARRGLDWSDPYGYTF
NA TRBJ2-1 TRBV19 NA TGTGCCAGTAGTCACGGCCCGGGAACACGCTCCTACAATGAGCAGTTCTTC CASSHGPGTRSYNEQFF
NA TRBJ1-4 TRBV19 NA TGTGCCAGTAGTATAGCGGGGGTCCGTTGGGGGGAGAAACTGTTTTTT CASSIAGVRWGEKLFF
TRBD1 TRBJ2-1 TRBV7-2 NA TGTGCCAGCAGCCCGGCGGACAGGGAGCAGTTCTTC CASSPADREQFF
TRBD1 TRBJ2-3 TRBV12-3/TRBV12-4 NA TGTGCCAGCAGGCCGACAGGGGCAGATACGCAGTATTTT CASRPTGADTQYF
NA TRBJ1-5 TRBV6-5 NA TGTGCCAGCAGTTACTACCCTAATCAGCCCCAGCATTTT CASSYYPNQPQHF
NA TRBJ1-6 TRBV7-3 NA TGTGCCAGCAGCCTCCAGACAGGAGTCGATTCACCCCTCCACTTT CASSLQTGVDSPLHF
NA TRBJ1-3 TRBV7-2 NA TGTGCCAGCAGCCCGAGGATCTCTGGAAACACCATATATTTT CASSPRISGNTIYF
NA TRBJ1-2 TRBV7-2 once TGTGCCAGCAGCTTAACACAGGGTGTGGAAGGCTACACCTTC CASSLTQGVEGYTF
NA TRBJ1-4 TRBV5-1 NA TGCGCCAGCAGCTTGGCCGGCAAGTCTAATGAAAAACTGTTTTTT CASSLAGKSNEKLFF
NA TRBJ2-3 TRBV10-3 NA TGTGCCATCAGTACGAGCGGGGATACGCAGTATTTT CAISTSGDTQYF
NA TRBJ1-1 TRBV4-1 NA TGCGCCAGCAGCCAAGCTTCGGGCACTGAAGCTTTCTTT CASSQASGTEAFF
NA TRBJ1-4 TRBV18 NA TGTGCCAGCTCACCGGGGAGTGGAAATGAAAAACTGTTTTTT CASSPGSGNEKLFF
NA TRBJ1-1 TRBV7-9 NA TGTGCCAGCAGCTTGGGGGCCATGAACACTGAAGCTTTCTTT CASSLGAMNTEAFF
TRBD1 TRBJ1-5 TRBV9 NA TGTGCCAGCAGCGTAGGAGGGACAGGGGACAATCAGCCCCAGCATTTT CASSVGGTGDNQPQHF
TRBD1 TRBJ1-4 TRBV4-1 NA TGCGCCAGCTCCCTGGGGACAGCCCGAGGGGAAAAACTGTTTTTT CASSLGTARGEKLFF
NA TRBJ1-6 TRBV7-3 NA TGTGCCAGCAGCTTACGTGGGGGCCAGAATTCACCCCTCCACTTT CASSLRGGQNSPLHF
NA TRBJ2-3 TRBV7-9 NA TGTGCCAGCAGCCTTATGGGGGCCCTGCAGTATTTT CASSLMGALQYF
NA TRBJ1-2 TRBV20-1 NA TGCAGTGCTAGTGAGGGCAGGCGAACCTATGGCTACACCTTC CSASEGRRTYGYTF
NA TRBJ2-7 TRBV7-6 NA TGTGCCAGCAGCTCGACATCCTCTGCGGGCGAGCAGTACTTC CASSSTSSAGEQYF
NA TRBJ2-1 TRBV4-1 NA TGCGCCAGCAGCCAAGATAGGTGCAGGACCTACAATGAGCAGTTCTTC CASSQDRCRTYNEQFF
NA TRBJ1-2 TRBV27 NA TGTGCCAGGATGGATCCCAGAAACTATGGCTACACCTTC CARMDPRNYGYTF
NA TRBJ1-3 TRBV6-5 few TGTGCCAGCCTTTCGGGGGGCTCTGGAAACACCATATATTTT CASLSGGSGNTIYF
NA TRBJ1-1 TRBV6-5 NA TGTGCCAGCAAAATTGACAGTGAAGCTTTCTTT CASKIDSEAFF
NA TRBJ2-1 TRBV10-3 NA TGTGCCACATATGACGGGACTTCTACAGTTTATGAGCAGTTCTTC CATYDGTSTVYEQFF
TRBD2 TRBJ2-1 TRBV7-8 NA TGTGCCAGCAGCTTAGTTGGGGGGGGGTACAATGAGCAGTTCTTC CASSLVGGGYNEQFF
NA TRBJ2-7 TRBV18 NA TGTGCCAGCTCACCAAAGGACACCTACGAGCAGTACTTC CASSPKDTYEQYF
NA TRBJ2-7 TRBV7-6 NA TGTGCCAGCAGCTTAGGTGGGGCAGGGGCAGCCTACGAGCAGTACTTC CASSLGGAGAAYEQYF
NA TRBJ1-5 TRBV4-2 NA TGTGCCAGCAGCCAGACGGGGCAGGGGAATCAGCCCCAGCATTTT CASSQTGQGNQPQHF
NA TRBJ2-7 TRBV11-2 NA TGTGCCAGCAGCTTAGAGGTGGGGGCCTACGAGCAGTACTTC CASSLEVGAYEQYF
NA TRBJ1-2 TRBV6-2/TRBV6-3 NA TGTGCCAGCAGTTACTCGACGTTGAGGGGGGGCTACACCTTC CASSYSTLRGGYTF
TRBD1 TRBJ2-7 TRBV18 once TGTGCCAGCTCGGCCGGGACAGGGGCCGAGCAGTACTTC CASSAGTGAEQYF